Sequencing of this T cell receptor (beta chain) was carried out in a study of T cell repertoires in cytomegalovirus infection. Study information: Shared public TCR beta signatures pointed to both CMV infection and a matching HLA type.

Germline V gene data show CDR1 as SQVTM and CDR2 as ANQGSEA. The germline V and J ends were trimmed by 0 bases and 6 bases, with 10 bases remaining between them. CDR3 length equals 13 residues. In TCRdb, the reads were re-called with MiXCR into one record per CDR3 protein. The data show 210,000 or so distinct CDR3 sequences, 5% to 8.5% seen once. This clonotype came up many times. As yet, its antigen is unknown. Study conclusions and caveats: Cumulated frequencies of public TCR beta families served to identify carriers of CMV plus the relevant HLA. Within the response measured ex vivo, HLA-C-restricted CMV-specific TCR beta clonotypes were dominant.

Sequenced: PBMCs. This TCR derives from a human donor in good health (CMV status not recorded). Some clones in this sample may be carry-over from other donors' samples. V usage is TRBV29-1 and J usage is TRBJ2-3; no definite D call. The chain's CDR3 is CSVEDASVDTQYF. CDR3 in DNA: TGCAGCGTTGAAGATGCTAGTGTCGATACGCAGTATTTT.